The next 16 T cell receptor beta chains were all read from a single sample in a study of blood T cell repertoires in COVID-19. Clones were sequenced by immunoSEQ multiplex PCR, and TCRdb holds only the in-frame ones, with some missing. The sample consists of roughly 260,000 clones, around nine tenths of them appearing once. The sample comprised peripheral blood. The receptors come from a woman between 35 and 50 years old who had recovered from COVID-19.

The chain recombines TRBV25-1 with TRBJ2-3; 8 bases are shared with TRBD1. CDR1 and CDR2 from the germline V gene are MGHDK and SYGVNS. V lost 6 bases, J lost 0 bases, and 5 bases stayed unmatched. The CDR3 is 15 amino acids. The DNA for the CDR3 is TGTGCCAGCAGGGGGACAGGTATCAGCACAGATACGCAGTATTTT. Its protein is CASRGTGISTDTQYF.

The chain's CDR3 is CASSEDRGRRMNEQFF. In nucleotides, the CDR3 is TGTGCCAGCAGTGAGGACAGGGGGCGCCGGATGAATGAGCAGTTCTTC. V is TRBV6-1 and J is TRBJ2-1, with 11 nucleotides matching TRBD1. The CDR3 is made up of 16 amino acids. Trimming removed 3 bases from V and 7 bases from J; junction bases left unmatched: 8. Germline V gene sequence: CDR1 MNHNS, CDR2 SASEGT.

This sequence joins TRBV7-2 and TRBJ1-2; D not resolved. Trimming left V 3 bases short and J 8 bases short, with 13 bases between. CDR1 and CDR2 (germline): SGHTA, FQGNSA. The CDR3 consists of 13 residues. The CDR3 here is CASSFNAVRGYTF. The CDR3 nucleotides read TGTGCCAGCAGCTTCAACGCAGTCCGCGGCTACACCTTC.

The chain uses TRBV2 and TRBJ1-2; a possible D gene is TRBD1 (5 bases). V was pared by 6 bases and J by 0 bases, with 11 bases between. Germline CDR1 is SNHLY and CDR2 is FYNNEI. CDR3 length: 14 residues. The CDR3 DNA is TGTGCCAGCAGGTTTGACAGTTCTAACTATGGCTACACCTTC. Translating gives CASRFDSSNYGYTF.

The CDR3 is CASSQGQKLFF. CDR3 coding DNA: TGTGCCAGCAGTCAGGGGCAAAAACTGTTTTTT. The gene calls are TRBV6-5 and TRBJ1-4; D may be TRBD1 (6 bases). Trimming pared 5 bases from V and 9 bases from J, leaving 7 bases between. The CDR3 runs to 11 residues. Germline CDR1 MNHEY, CDR2 SVGAGI.

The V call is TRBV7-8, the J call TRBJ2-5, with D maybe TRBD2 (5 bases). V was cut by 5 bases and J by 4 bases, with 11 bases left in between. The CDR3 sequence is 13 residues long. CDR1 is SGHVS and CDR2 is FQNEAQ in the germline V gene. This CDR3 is CASSRGRGETQYF. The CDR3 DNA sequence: TGTGCCAGCAGCCGTGGACGGGGAGAGACCCAGTACTTC.

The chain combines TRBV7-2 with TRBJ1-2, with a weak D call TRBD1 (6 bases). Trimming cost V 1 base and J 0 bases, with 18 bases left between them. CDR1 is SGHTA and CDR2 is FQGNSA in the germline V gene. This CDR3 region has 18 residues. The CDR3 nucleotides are TGTGCCAGCAGCTTAGAGGGAGGGACACTCCCTCCTAACTATGGCTACACCTTC. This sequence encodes CASSLEGGTLPPNYGYTF.

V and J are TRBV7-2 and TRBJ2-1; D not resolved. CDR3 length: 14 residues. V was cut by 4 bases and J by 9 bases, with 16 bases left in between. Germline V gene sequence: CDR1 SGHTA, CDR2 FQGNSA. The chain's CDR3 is CASSSPSPIGEQFF. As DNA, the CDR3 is TGTGCCAGCAGCTCCCCTTCCCCAATCGGTGAGCAGTTCTTC. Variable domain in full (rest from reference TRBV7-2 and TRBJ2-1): GAGVSQSPSNKVTEKGKDVELRCDPISGHTALYWYRQSLGQGLEFLIYFQGNSAPDKSGLPSDRFSAERTGGSVSTLTIQRTQQEDSAVYLCASSSPSPIGEQFFGPGTRLTVL.

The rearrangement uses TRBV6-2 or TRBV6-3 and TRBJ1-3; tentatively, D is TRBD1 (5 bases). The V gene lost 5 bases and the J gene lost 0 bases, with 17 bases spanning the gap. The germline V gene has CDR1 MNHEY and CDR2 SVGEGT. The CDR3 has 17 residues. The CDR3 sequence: CASSPVGGQVSGNTIYF. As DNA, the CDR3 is TGTGCCAGCAGTCCCGTCGGGGGTCAAGTCTCTGGAAACACCATATATTTT.

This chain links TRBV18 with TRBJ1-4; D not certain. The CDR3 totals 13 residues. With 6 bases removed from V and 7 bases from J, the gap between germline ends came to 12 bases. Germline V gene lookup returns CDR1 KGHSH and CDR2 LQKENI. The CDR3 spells CASSPAYGEKLFF. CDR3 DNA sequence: TGTGCCAGCTCCCCAGCCTATGGTGAAAAACTGTTTTTT.

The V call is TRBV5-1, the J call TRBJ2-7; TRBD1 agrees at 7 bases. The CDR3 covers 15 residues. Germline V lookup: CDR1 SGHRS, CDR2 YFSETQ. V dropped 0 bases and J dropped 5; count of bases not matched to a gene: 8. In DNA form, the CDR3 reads TGCGCCAGCAGCTTGGGAGTGGGACAGACCCACGAGCAGTACTTC. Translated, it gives CASSLGVGQTHEQYF.

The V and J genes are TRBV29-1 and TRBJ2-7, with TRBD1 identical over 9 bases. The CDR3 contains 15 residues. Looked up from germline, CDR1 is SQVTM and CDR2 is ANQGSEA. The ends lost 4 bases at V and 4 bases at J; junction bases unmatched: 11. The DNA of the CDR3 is TGCAGCGTTGTTGGAACAGGGGGCGCCCCGTACGAGCAGTACTTC. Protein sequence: CSVVGTGGAPYEQYF.

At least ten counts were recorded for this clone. The CDR3 DNA sequence: TGTGCCAGCAGACTCGACAGGAACTATGGCTACACCTTC. This encodes CASRLDRNYGYTF. The chain couples TRBV5-4 to TRBJ1-2, with a weak D call TRBD1 (6 bases). Germline CDR1 SGHNT, CDR2 YYREEE (reference sequence). Trimming took off 5 bases at V and 2 bases at J, with 10 bases between the two ends. The CDR3 extends over 13 amino acids.

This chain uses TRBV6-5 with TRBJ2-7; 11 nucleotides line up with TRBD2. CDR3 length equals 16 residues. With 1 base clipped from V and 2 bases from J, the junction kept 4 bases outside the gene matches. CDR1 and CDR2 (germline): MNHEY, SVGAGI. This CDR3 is CASSYLTSGATYEQYF. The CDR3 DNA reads TGTGCCAGCAGTTACTTGACTAGCGGGGCCACCTACGAGCAGTACTTC.

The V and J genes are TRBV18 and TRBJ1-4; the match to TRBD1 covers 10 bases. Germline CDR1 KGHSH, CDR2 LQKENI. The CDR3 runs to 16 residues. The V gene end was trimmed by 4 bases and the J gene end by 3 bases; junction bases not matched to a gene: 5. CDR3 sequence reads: CASSRGQGKANEKLFF. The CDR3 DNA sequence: TGTGCCAGCTCACGGGGACAGGGGAAAGCTAATGAAAAACTGTTTTTT.

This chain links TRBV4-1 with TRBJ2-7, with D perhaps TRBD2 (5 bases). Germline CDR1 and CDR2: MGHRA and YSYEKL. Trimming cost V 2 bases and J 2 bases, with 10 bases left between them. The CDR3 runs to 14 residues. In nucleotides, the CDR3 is TGCGCCAGCAGCCAACCGGGGTTAACCTACGAGCAGTACTTC. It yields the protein CASSQPGLTYEQYF.